This record looks at one TCR beta chain sequence and its context. The data belong to a study of shared clonotypes between healthy human individuals. CDR3 length: 15 residues. The V end was cut by 0 bases, the J end by 4 bases, with 12 bases between. CDR1 and CDR2 (germline): SGHRS, YFSETQ. TCRdb's table, derived via immunoSEQ multiplex PCR, lists solely in-frame clones and lacks some. The data show roughly 2 million clones, with under 97% seen just once and approximately 0.13% held by the top ten. The clonotype originates from a man aged 18 to 29 in good health. This rearrangement joins TRBV5-1 to TRBJ2-3; D might be TRBD1 (6 bases). Input material: naive CD4+ T cells sorted from blood. Subset noted: CD45RA+ positively selected. CDR3 in DNA: TGCGCCAGCAGCTTGGAGTGGTCAGGGGCAGATACGCAGTATTTT. It encodes CASSLEWSGADTQYF.